These 12 T cell receptor beta chains were all obtained from the same sample, sequenced in a study of blood T cell repertoires in COVID-19. Repertoires were generated with immunoSEQ multiplex PCR, while TCRdb's copy carries only in-frame clones and drops some. The sample has a few hundred thousand clones, roughly 89% seen once; the top ten hold more than 0.75%. The sequenced material came from peripheral blood. The receptors originated from a man aged 25-40 years with acute or convalescent COVID-19.

CDR3 amino acids: CATSRDPTTSNQPQHF. The CDR3 nucleotides read TGTGCCACCAGCAGAGATCCGACAACAAGCAATCAGCCCCAGCATTTT. The chain carries TRBV15 and TRBJ1-5; D is unclear. Germline-derived CDR1 and CDR2 are LNHNV and YYDKDF (reference sequence). The CDR3 runs to 16 residues. Trimming took 0 bases from V and 1 from J, leaving 10 bases between them.

This clone was detected once. This rearrangement joins TRBV30 to TRBJ2-7; TRBD1 aligns across 7 bases. Trimming took 1 base from V and 4 from J; bases not matched to a gene: 7. The germline V gene has CDR1 GTSNPN and CDR2 SVGIG (reference sequence). This CDR3 spans 14 amino acids. CDR3: CAWSGRGRGYEQYF. For the CDR3, the DNA is TGTGCCTGGAGTGGAAGGGGCAGGGGGTACGAGCAGTACTTC.

The chain links TRBV7-2 to TRBJ1-5; D gene uncertain. CDR3 length equals 13 residues. Germline V gene data show CDR1 as SGHTA and CDR2 as FQGNSA. Trimming took 5 bases from V and 7 from J, leaving 12 bases between them. CDR3 protein: CASSTDFTQPQHF. Here the CDR3 DNA reads TGTGCCAGCAGCACGGACTTTACCCAGCCCCAGCATTTT. Filled out from reference TRBV7-2 and TRBJ1-5, the complete variable domain reads GAGVSQSPSNKVTEKGKDVELRCDPISGHTALYWYRQSLGQGLEFLIYFQGNSAPDKSGLPSDRFSAERTGGSVSTLTIQRTQQEDSAVYLCASSTDFTQPQHFGDGTRLSIL.

This chain links TRBV4-2 with TRBJ2-7; 11 nucleotides line up with TRBD2. J gave up 2 bases and V 0 bases, and 3 bases lay outside the gene matches. Germline CDR1 and CDR2: LGHNA and YNFKEQ. This CDR3 has 16 residues. Here the CDR3 reads CASSQERTSGPYEQYF. The CDR3 DNA reads as TGTGCCAGCAGCCAAGAGAGGACTAGCGGGCCCTACGAGCAGTACTTC.

The CDR3 bases are TGTGCCAGCAGCTTAAGCCTCTACGAGCAGTACTTC. It yields the protein CASSLSLYEQYF. This chain joins TRBV7-9 and TRBJ2-7; D remains ambiguous. The germline gives CDR1 SEHNR, CDR2 FQNEAQ (reference sequence). This CDR3 has 12 residues. V lost 2 bases to trimming and J lost 3 bases, with 5 bases between them.

The chain joins TRBV3-1 (or the pseudogene TRBV3-2) to TRBJ2-7; D is ambiguous. This CDR3 has 13 amino acids. The germline CDR1 and CDR2 sequences are LGHDT and YNNKEL (reference sequence). V gave up 5 bases and J gave up 6 bases, with 14 bases separating them. CDR3: CASSALLTGEQYF. The CDR3 DNA is TGTGCCAGCAGCGCTCTCCTCACCGGCGAGCAGTACTTC.

This clone has just one count. J is TRBJ1-6 and V is TRBV29-1; 7 nucleotides agree with TRBD1. Germline CDR1 reads SQVTM; CDR2 reads ANQGSEA. J lost 7 bases, V lost 6 bases, and 6 bases had no gene match. The CDR3 consists of 13 residues. CDR3 nucleotide sequence: TGCAGCGTCGGGGACAGCATAAATTCACCCCTCCACTTT. This translates into CSVGDSINSPLHF.

This clone appeared once. The J gene is TRBJ2-1, the V gene TRBV6-1; 8 nucleotides align to TRBD1. V lost 3 bases to trimming and J lost 0 bases; unmatched junction nucleotides: 7. The CDR3 is 17 residues long. Germline CDR1 MNHNS, CDR2 SASEGT. DNA for the CDR3: TGTGCCAGCAGTGAGCCACGGACAGGGATCTCCTACAATGAGCAGTTCTTC. It encodes CASSEPRTGISYNEQFF.

The rearrangement joins TRBV28 to TRBJ1-2; the D gene is possibly TRBD1 (5 bases). CDR1 is MDHEN and CDR2 is SYDVKM in the germline V gene. V was clipped by 5 bases and J by 4 bases, with 14 bases between them. The CDR3 is 14 residues long. In DNA, the CDR3 is TGTGCCAGCAGTCCCCGGCGGGGGAGCTATGGCTACACCTTC. Translating gives CASSPRRGSYGYTF.

The chain combines TRBV11-2 with TRBJ2-7, with TRBD2 identical over 12 bases. There are 17 residues in the CDR3. J was trimmed by 0 bases and V by 5 bases; bases with no gene match: 8. The germline V gene has CDR1 SGHAT and CDR2 FQNNGV. The CDR3 loop is CASSRPTSGRNSYEQYF. CDR3 nucleotides: TGTGCCAGCAGCCGACCAACTAGCGGGAGGAACTCCTACGAGCAGTACTTC.

The V gene is TRBV19, the J gene TRBJ2-1, with 8 bases lining up with TRBD2. The CDR3 consists of 15 residues. V gave up 7 bases and J gave up 3 bases; unmatched junction bases: 8. CDR1 is LNHDA, CDR2 SQIVND, per germline (reference sequence). The DNA of the CDR3 is TGTGCCAGTAACGGGGGGGACGGATACTACAATGAGCAGTTCTTC. Translated: CASNGGDGYYNEQFF. The whole variable domain, remainder taken from reference TRBV19 and TRBJ2-1, is DGGITQSPKYLFRKEGQNVTLSCEQNLNHDAMYWYRQDPGQGLRLIYYSQIVNDFQKGDIAEGYSVSREKKESFPLTVTSAQKNPTAFYLCASNGGDGYYNEQFFGPGTRLTVL.

The J gene is TRBJ2-7, the V gene TRBV7-9; the match to TRBD1 covers 10 bases. This CDR3 spans 16 amino acids. With 2 bases clipped from V and 6 bases from J, the junction kept 10 bases outside the gene matches. The germline gives CDR1 SEHNR, CDR2 FQNEAQ (reference sequence). Here the CDR3 DNA reads TGTGCCAGCAGCTTAACCACCCGACAGGGGGCGGGCGAGCAGTACTTC. Its protein product is CASSLTTRQGAGEQYF.